This T cell receptor beta chain was observed in a study of blood T cell repertoires in COVID-19. Study information: Donors in the United States, Italy and Spain gave samples during acute or convalescent COVID-19.

This table comes from immunoSEQ multiplex PCR, and its TCRdb copy is limited to in-frame clones, with some not included. The sample contains more than 350,000 clones, roughly 90% of which appear only once. Input material: PBMCs or T cells enriched from blood (not recorded which). The sequence derives from a woman between 18 and 29 years old who had been exposed to COVID-19.

The CDR3 reads CASSESGGGWSPLHF. Written as DNA, the CDR3 is TGTGCCAGCAGTGAATCGGGGGGAGGTTGGTCACCCCTCCACTTT. The chain is built from TRBV25-1 and TRBJ1-6; TRBD1 might be the D (5 bases). Per germline, CDR1 MGHDK and CDR2 SYGVNS. V lost 1 base and J lost 10, with 14 bases in between. The CDR3 spans 15 residues.